This entry is about one T cell receptor beta chain. Per the authors' pipeline: Estimation of nucleated cell counts was performed using reference gene primer amplification. Clones were sequenced by immunoSEQ multiplex PCR, and TCRdb holds only the in-frame ones, with some missing. Clone size and the V and J calls come from that table; the DNA yielded D and trimming. The sample contains tens of thousands of clones, around 90% of which appear only once. This sample is part of a study of blood T cell repertoires in COVID-19. Overall study context: From the United States, Italy and Spain came samples of acute and convalescent COVID-19. PBMCs, B-cell-depleted T cells, or T cells provided the cDNA or gDNA that made up the material.

Material for sequencing was peripheral blood. The receptor's source is a man aged 45 to 65 with acute or convalescent COVID-19.

The CDR3 DNA reads as TGTGCCAGCAGTTACTCGTATGATCTAGGAACTGAAGCTTTCTTT. It translates to CASSYSYDLGTEAFF. J is TRBJ1-1 and V is TRBV6-5; no clear D. The CDR3 spans 15 residues. With 0 bases removed from V and 5 bases from J, the gap between germline ends came to 13 bases. Germline V gives CDR1 MNHEY, CDR2 SVGAGI.